The clone carrying this T cell receptor (beta chain) was detected ten times or more. The antigen is not known. V lost 10 bases and J 0 bases, leaving 13 bases between the germline ends. Germline CDR1 reads MDHEN; CDR2 reads SYDVKM. The CDR3 has 13 residues. Time point given: persistent/refractory GD, antithyroid drugs over 5 years with positive TRAb. From RNA extracted from PBMCs, the TCR library was made. American Thyroid Association guidelines served as the basis for diagnosing Graves' disease. HTBI primers from iRepertoire and Arm-PCR of CDR3 regions yielded the TCR beta libraries. Authors' analysis steps: Across the samples, identification revealed 55 to 75 TRBV and about 15 TRBJ segments. TCRdb ran MiXCR on the multiplex PCR reads and lists one entry per CDR3 protein. TCRdb, not the authors, supplied the V and J calls. In the table there are around 460,000 distinct CDR3 sequences, roughly 23% of which are singletons.

The data originate from a study of regulatory T cells in long-lasting Graves disease. Study-wide results and caveats: Less diverse TCR repertoires were seen in persistent Graves' patients than in newly diagnosed ones.

This chain uses TRBV28 with TRBJ2-7; D could derive from TRBD1 or TRBD2 (5 bases each). This receptor was taken from a female donor with Graves disease. This specimen consisted of peripheral blood mononuclear cells (PBMCs), obtained when the disease was refractory, from a patient treated with antithyroid drugs. CDR3 protein: CATALGASYEQYF. For the CDR3, the DNA is TGTGCCACCGCCCTCGGGGCCTCCTACGAGCAGTACTTC.